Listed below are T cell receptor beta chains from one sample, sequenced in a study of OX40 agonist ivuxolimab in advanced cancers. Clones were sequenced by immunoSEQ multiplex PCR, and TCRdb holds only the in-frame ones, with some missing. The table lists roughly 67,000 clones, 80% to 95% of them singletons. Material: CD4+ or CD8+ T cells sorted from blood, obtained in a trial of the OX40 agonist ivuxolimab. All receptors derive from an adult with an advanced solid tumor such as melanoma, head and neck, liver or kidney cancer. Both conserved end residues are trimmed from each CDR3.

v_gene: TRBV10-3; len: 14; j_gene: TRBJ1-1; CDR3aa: AITPGGAGKQSEAF
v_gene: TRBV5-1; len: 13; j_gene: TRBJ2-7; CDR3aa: ASSLEAGTIYEQY
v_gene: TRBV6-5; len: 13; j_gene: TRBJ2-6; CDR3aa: ASRIFSSGANVLT
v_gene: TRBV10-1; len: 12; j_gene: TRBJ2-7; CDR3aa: ASKFQTSPLEQY
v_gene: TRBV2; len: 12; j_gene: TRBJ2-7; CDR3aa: ASSGLAETYEQY
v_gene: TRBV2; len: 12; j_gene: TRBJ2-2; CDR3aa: ASSVFIGTEELF
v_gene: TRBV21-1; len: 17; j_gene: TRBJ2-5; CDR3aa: ASKGDGASSELYQETQY
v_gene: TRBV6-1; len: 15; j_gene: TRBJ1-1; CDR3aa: ASSEWPRNTRNTEAF
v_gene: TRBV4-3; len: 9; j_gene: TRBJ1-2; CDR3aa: ASSGGGGYT
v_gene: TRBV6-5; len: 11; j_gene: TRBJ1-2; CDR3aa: ASSTQGLYGYT
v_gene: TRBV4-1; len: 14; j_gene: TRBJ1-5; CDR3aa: ASSQEGAGADQPQH
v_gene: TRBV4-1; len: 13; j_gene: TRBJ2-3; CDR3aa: ASSQDKSGGPGQY
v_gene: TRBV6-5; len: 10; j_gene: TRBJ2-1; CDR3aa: ASSDTGDEQF
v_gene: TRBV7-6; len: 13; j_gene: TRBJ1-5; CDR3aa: ASSPGHYEGQPQH
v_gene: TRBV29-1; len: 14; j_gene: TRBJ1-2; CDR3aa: SVRWEAPFPIYGYT
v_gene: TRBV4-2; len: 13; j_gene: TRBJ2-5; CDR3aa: ASSQDWSGQETQY
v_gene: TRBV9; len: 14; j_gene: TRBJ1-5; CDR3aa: ASSLTDRVSNQPQH
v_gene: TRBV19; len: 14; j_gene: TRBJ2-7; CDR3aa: ASSPTPSSQGHEQY
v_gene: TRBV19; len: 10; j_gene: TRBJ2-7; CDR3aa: ASSQGGYEQY
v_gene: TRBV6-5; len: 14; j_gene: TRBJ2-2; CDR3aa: ASSYSKGIVGGELF
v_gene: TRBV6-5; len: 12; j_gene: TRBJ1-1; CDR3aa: ASSNGQGNTEAF
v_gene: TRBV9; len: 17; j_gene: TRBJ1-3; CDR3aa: ASSATATRTGPSGNTIY
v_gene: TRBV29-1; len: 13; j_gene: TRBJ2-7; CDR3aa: SVVQPGPSSYEQY
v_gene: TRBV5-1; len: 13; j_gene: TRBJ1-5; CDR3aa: ASSRYPGAQQPQH
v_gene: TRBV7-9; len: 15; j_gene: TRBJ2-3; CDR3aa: ASRTYLAGGLADTQY
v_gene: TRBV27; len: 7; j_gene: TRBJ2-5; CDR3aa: ASSQPPY
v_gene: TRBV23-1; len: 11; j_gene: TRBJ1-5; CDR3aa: ASKQGGNQPQH
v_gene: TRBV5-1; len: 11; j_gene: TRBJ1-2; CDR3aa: ASSSTTLYGYT
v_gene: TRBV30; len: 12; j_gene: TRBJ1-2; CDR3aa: AWRGGGETYGYT
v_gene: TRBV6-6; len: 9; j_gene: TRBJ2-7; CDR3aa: ASSWGDEQY